Presented here are 26 T cell receptor beta chains from one specimen sequenced in a study of T cells in Graves' hyperthyroidism and ophthalmopathy. Amplification of TCR beta CDR3 regions used RNA as the template. A set of HTBI primers served as the primers for a first-round RT-PCR of the TCR CDR3. A single record per CDR3 protein comes from TCRdb applying MiXCR to the multiplex PCR reads. The table has 300,000 to 450,000 distinct CDR3 sequences, about 14% seen once; the top ten hold 20% to 25%. Sequenced material: blood. The source is a man younger than 45 with Graves' hyperthyroidism that later progressed to Graves' ophthalmopathy.

The chain recombines TRBV7-8 with TRBJ2-7; D may be TRBD2 (5 bases). In germline, CDR1 is SGHVS, CDR2 FQNEAQ. The CDR3 spans 15 residues. Trimming pared 5 bases from V and 0 bases from J, leaving 14 bases between. The CDR3 bases are TGTGCCAGCAGCAACCCCGGACTGGGCTCCTACGAGCAGTACTTC. Amino acids: CASSNPGLGSYEQYF.

This clonotype showed up many times. V usage is TRBV11-2 and J usage is TRBJ2-7, with D hard to call. CDR3 size: 15 residues. The germline gives CDR1 SGHAT, CDR2 FQNNGV. V was pared by 4 bases and J by 2 bases, with 15 bases between. CDR3 sequence reads: CASSSLRELPYEQYF. The DNA for the CDR3 is TGTGCCAGCAGCTCCCTTAGGGAACTTCCCTACGAGCAGTACTTC.

The chain links TRBV11-2 to TRBJ1-5; D is unresolved. The CDR3 has 14 residues. In germline, CDR1 is SGHAT, CDR2 FQNNGV. V dropped 5 bases and J dropped 3 bases, with 11 bases sitting between them. CDR3 coding DNA: TGTGCCAGCAGCCTTGGGAAAAACAATCAGCCCCAGCATTTT. It translates to CASSLGKNNQPQHF.

The chain has TRBV2 and TRBJ2-7, with 8 bases that match TRBD1. J gave up 5 bases and V 4 bases, and 4 bases lay outside the gene matches. Germline V CDR1 and CDR2: SNHLY, FYNNEI. This CDR3 spans 13 amino acids. In DNA, the CDR3 is TGTGCCAGCAGTGTGCGACAGGGGAACGAGCAGTACTTC. Amino acid sequence: CASSVRQGNEQYF.

This clonotype was found many times. This rearrangement joins TRBV2 to TRBJ1-5; D is unresolved. The V end was cut by 6 bases, the J end by 7 bases, with 16 bases between. This CDR3 has 14 residues. Germline V gene sequence: CDR1 SNHLY, CDR2 FYNNEI. CDR3 amino acids: CASRTQWVDQPQHF. For the CDR3, the DNA is TGTGCCAGCAGAACACAGTGGGTCGACCAGCCCCAGCATTTT.

The rearrangement joins TRBV28 to TRBJ1-2, with 12 bases identical to TRBD1. J was trimmed by 6 bases and V by 4 bases; bases with no gene match: 3. Germline values: CDR1 MDHEN, CDR2 SYDVKM. This CDR3 contains 14 residues. CDR3 DNA: TGTGCCAGCAGTTGGGACAGGGGGCGGGATGGCTACACCTTC. Amino acid sequence: CASSWDRGRDGYTF.

A few counts support this clonotype. The V and J genes are TRBV12-3 or TRBV12-4 and TRBJ2-5; D might be TRBD1 or TRBD2, each matching 5 bases. The CDR3 length is 14 residues. V lost 5 bases, J lost 2 bases, and 12 bases lay in between. CDR3 residues: CASSGTVGQETQYF. Here the CDR3 DNA reads TGTGCCAGCAGTGGGACGGTCGGGCAAGAGACCCAGTACTTC.

In this sample, this clonotype turned up many times. The chain couples TRBV28 to TRBJ2-7; TRBD2 is a possible D gene (5 bases). Looked up from germline, CDR1 is MDHEN and CDR2 is SYDVKM. This CDR3 region has 15 residues. V lost 5 bases to trimming and J lost 3 bases, with 17 bases between them. For the CDR3, the DNA is TGTGCCAGCAGTCCCGGGTCTGCCGCGGGCTACGAGCAGTACTTC. Amino acid sequence: CASSPGSAAGYEQYF.

Only a few counts were recorded for this clonotype. The CDR3 DNA reads TGTGCCAGCAGTAACAGTATCAATCAGCCCCAGCATTTT. This encodes CASSNSINQPQHF. The V gene is TRBV25-1, the J gene TRBJ1-5; D gene ambiguous. V lost 5 bases to trimming and J lost 3 bases, with 8 bases between them. Germline V gives CDR1 MGHDK, CDR2 SYGVNS. CDR3 size: 13 residues. The full variable domain, with the rest looked up from reference TRBV25-1 and TRBJ1-5, is EADIYQTPRYLVIGTGKKITLECSQTMGHDKMYWYQQDPGMELHLIHYSYGVNSTEKGDLSSESTVSRIRTEHFPLTLESARPSHTSQYLCASSNSINQPQHFGDGTRLSIL.

This clonotype was observed many times. The chain employs TRBV3-1 and TRBJ1-2; D not resolved. Trimming removed 1 base at V and 7 bases at J, with 10 bases between. Germline V gene lookup returns CDR1 LGHDT and CDR2 YNNKEL (reference sequence). The CDR3 has 13 residues. The CDR3 is CASSQAQDFGYTF. The CDR3 bases are TGTGCCAGCAGCCAAGCCCAGGATTTTGGCTACACCTTC.

This clonotype was observed many times. The chain has TRBV14 and TRBJ1-4; possibly TRBD1 for D (5 bases). This CDR3 has 15 residues. In germline, CDR1 is SGHDN, CDR2 FVKESK. Trimming took 6 bases from V and 0 from J, leaving 11 bases between them. The CDR3 bases are TGTGCCAGCAGAGACGGACAAGCAACTAATGAAAAACTGTTTTTT. Translation gives CASRDGQATNEKLFF.

This clonotype was seen ten or more times. The chain employs TRBV5-1 and TRBJ2-2; 7 bases align to TRBD1. Germline V lookup: CDR1 SGHRS, CDR2 YFSETQ. The CDR3 has 16 residues. V dropped 4 bases and J dropped 3; count of bases not matched to a gene: 9. The chain's CDR3 is CASSPRQGGDTGELFF. CDR3 sequence (DNA): TGCGCCAGCAGCCCGAGACAGGGTGGTGACACCGGGGAGCTGTTTTTT.

This rearrangement joins TRBV2 to TRBJ2-7; D tentatively fits TRBD1 or TRBD2 (5 bases each). V was trimmed by 7 bases and J by 4 bases, leaving 17 bases between them. The CDR3 sequence is 14 residues long. From germline, CDR1 is SNHLY and CDR2 FYNNEI. The CDR3: CASTRDVAIYEQYF. The CDR3 DNA follows: TGTGCCAGCACCAGGGACGTAGCGATTTACGAGCAGTACTTC.

As regards this clonotype: With a much larger clone just one base away, this may be a read error. The J gene is TRBJ2-1, the V gene TRBV11-2; D is possibly TRBD1 (5 bases). CDR1 SGHAT and CDR2 FQNNGV come from the germline V gene. This CDR3 is 16 amino acids long. CDR3 in DNA: TGTGCCAGCAGCCGACGGCCTGACAGCTCCTACAATGCGCAGTTCTTC. Translation gives CASSRRPDSSYNAQFF. The whole variable domain, filled in from reference TRBV11-2 and TRBJ2-1, reads EAGVAQSPRYKIIEKRQSVAFWCNPISGHATLYWYQQILGQGPKLLIQFQNNGVVDDSQLPKDRFSAERLKGVDSTLKIQPAKLEDSAVYLCASSRRPDSSYNAQFFGPGTRLTVL.

This clonotype was counted many times. The rearrangement uses TRBV5-5 and TRBJ2-3, with 7 nucleotides matching TRBD1. The CDR3 extends over 19 amino acids. J was trimmed by 4 bases and V by 5 bases; bases with no gene match: 22. The germline V gene has CDR1 SGHKS and CDR2 YYEKEE (reference sequence). CDR3 region: CASRPTRDSEFRAADTQYF. Written as DNA, the CDR3 is TGTGCCAGCAGACCTACCCGGGACAGCGAATTTCGCGCGGCAGATACGCAGTATTTT.

This clonotype was detected only a few times. This chain joins TRBV20-1 and TRBJ1-5; TRBD1 aligns across 7 bases. This CDR3 is built from 12 residues. V lost 5 bases and J lost 5; bases outside the gene matches: 3. CDR1 is DFQATT and CDR2 is SNEGSKA in the germline V gene (reference sequence). The CDR3 DNA is TGCAGTGCTCACAGGGGATATCAGCCCCAGCATTTT. It is translated as CSAHRGYQPQHF.

This clonotype was observed a handful of times. The V and J genes are TRBV5-1 and TRBJ1-2, with D unclear. Germline V lookup: CDR1 SGHRS, CDR2 YFSETQ. V was pared by 0 bases and J by 8 bases, with 11 bases between. This CDR3 has 13 residues. The CDR3, as DNA: TGCGCCAGCAGCTTGGGGCCGCTTGAGGGCTACACCTTC. Translated, it gives CASSLGPLEGYTF.

This clonotype has a count of ten or more. The CDR3 sequence is CASSLPPYGTGSNQPQHF. The CDR3 nucleotides read TGTGCCAGCAGTTTACCCCCCTATGGGACGGGAAGCAATCAGCCCCAGCATTTT. V gene TRBV28 combines with J gene TRBJ1-5, with TRBD1 as a possible D gene (5 bases). The germline V and J ends were trimmed by 2 bases and 1 base, with 18 bases remaining between them. Germline CDR1 MDHEN, CDR2 SYDVKM. CDR3 length: 18 amino acids.

The chain employs TRBV15 and TRBJ2-7; TRBD1 might be the D (5 bases). Trimming removed 1 base from V and 2 bases from J, with 9 bases in between. The CDR3 extends over 14 amino acids. The germline V gene has CDR1 LNHNV and CDR2 YYDKDF (reference sequence). For the CDR3, the DNA is TGTGCCACCAGCAGAGCCAGGGAAGCCTACGAGCAGTACTTC. Translating gives CATSRAREAYEQYF. Using reference TRBV15 and TRBJ2-7 for the parts outside the CDR3, the full variable domain is DAMVIQNPRYQVTQFGKPVTLSCSQTLNHNVMYWYQQKSSQAPKLLFHYYDKDFNNEADTPDNFQSRRPNTSFCFLDIRSPGLGDTAMYLCATSRAREAYEQYFGPGTRLTVT.

Many counts were recorded for this clonotype. The gene calls are TRBV7-2 and TRBJ2-3; D ambiguous. V was trimmed by 5 bases and J by 1 base, leaving 7 bases between them. The CDR3 sequence is 13 residues long. CDR1 and CDR2 (germline): SGHTA, FQGNSA. The CDR3 loop reads CASSPSGTDTQYF. The CDR3 coding sequence is TGTGCCAGCAGCCCGTCTGGCACAGATACGCAGTATTTT.

This clonotype was seen only a few times. The J gene is TRBJ2-4, the V gene TRBV27, with D uncertain. V was trimmed by 0 bases and J by 1 base, leaving 13 bases between them. Germline CDR1 reads MNHEY; CDR2 reads SMNVEV (reference sequence). The CDR3 is 17 residues long. CDR3 residues: CASSLSAVGYAKNIQYF. The DNA for the CDR3 is TGTGCCAGCAGTTTATCCGCCGTGGGATATGCCAAAAACATTCAGTACTTC.

This clonotype was detected many times. The rearrangement joins TRBV28 to TRBJ2-3, with D possibly called TRBD1 or TRBD2 (5 bases each). Trimming pared 5 bases from V and 5 bases from J, leaving 17 bases between. CDR1 is MDHEN and CDR2 is SYDVKM in the germline V gene. The CDR3 contains 15 residues. The CDR3 protein is CASSLWTQRGDTQYF. In DNA form, the CDR3 reads TGTGCCAGCAGTCTCTGGACCCAGAGGGGAGATACGCAGTATTTT.

This chain joins TRBV9 and TRBJ1-5, with 7 bases that match TRBD1. There are 15 residues in the CDR3. The ends lost 4 bases at V and 4 bases at J; junction bases unmatched: 8. Germline V gene data show CDR1 as SGDLS and CDR2 as YYNGEE. CDR3 loop: CASSRGGQNNQPQHF. For the CDR3, the DNA is TGTGCCAGCAGCCGAGGGGGACAGAATAATCAGCCCCAGCATTTT.

This clonotype came up a few times. This chain links TRBV11-3 with TRBJ2-4; TRBD2 matches at 8 bases. The germline V gene encodes CDR1 SGHNT and CDR2 YENEEA. The CDR3 has 20 amino acids. Trimming removed 5 bases from V and 0 bases from J; junction bases left unmatched: 18. CDR3 residues: CASSSRTHSGEYLAKNIQYF. The CDR3 DNA is TGTGCCAGCAGCAGTCGGACCCATAGCGGGGAATATCTAGCCAAAAACATTCAGTACTTC.

V and J are TRBV6-1 and TRBJ1-2; D is perhaps TRBD1 (6 bases). CDR1 and CDR2 from the germline V gene are MNHNS and SASEGT. CDR3 size: 13 residues. V shed 5 bases and J shed 7 bases, with 14 bases lying between them. For the CDR3, the DNA is TGTGCCAGCAGTCCCACAGGGCCAGGTGGCTACACCTTC. This translates into CASSPTGPGGYTF.

In its sample, this clonotype was seen a few times. The gene calls are TRBV7-2 and TRBJ1-6; 12 bases align to TRBD1. Germline V lookup: CDR1 SGHTA, CDR2 FQGNSA. Losses at the gene ends were 2 bases for V and 10 bases for J; bases not matched to a gene: 6. The CDR3 has 16 amino acids. The CDR3 bases are TGTGCCAGCAGCTTATATTTCGGGACAGGGGGCTCACCCCTCCACTTT. Translating it yields CASSLYFGTGGSPLHF.